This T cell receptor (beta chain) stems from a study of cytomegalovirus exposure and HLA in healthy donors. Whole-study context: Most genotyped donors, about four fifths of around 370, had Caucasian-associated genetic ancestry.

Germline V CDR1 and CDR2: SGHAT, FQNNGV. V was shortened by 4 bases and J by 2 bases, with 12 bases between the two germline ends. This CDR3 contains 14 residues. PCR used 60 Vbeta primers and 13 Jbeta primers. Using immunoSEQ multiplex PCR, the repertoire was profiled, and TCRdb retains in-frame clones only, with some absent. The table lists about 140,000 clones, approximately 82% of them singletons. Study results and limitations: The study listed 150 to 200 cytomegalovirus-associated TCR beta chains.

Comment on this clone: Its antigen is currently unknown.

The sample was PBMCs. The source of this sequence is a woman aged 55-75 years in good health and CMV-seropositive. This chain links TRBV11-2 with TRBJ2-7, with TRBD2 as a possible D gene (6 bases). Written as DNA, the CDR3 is TGTGCCAGCAGCTCCCGGGACTGGACCTACGAGCAGTACTTC. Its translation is CASSSRDWTYEQYF.